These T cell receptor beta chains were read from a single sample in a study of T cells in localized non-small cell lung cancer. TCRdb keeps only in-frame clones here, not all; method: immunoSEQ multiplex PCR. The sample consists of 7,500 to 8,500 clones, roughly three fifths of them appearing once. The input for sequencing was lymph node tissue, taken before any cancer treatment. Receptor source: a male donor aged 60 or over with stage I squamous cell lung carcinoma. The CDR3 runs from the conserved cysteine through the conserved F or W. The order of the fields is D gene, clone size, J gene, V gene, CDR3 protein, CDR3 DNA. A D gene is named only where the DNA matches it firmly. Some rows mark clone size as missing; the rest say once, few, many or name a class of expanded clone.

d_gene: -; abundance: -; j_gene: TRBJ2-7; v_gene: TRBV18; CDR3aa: CTSSKDRSAYEQYF; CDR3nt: TGTACCAGCTCAAAGGACAGATCGGCCTACGAGCAGTACTTC
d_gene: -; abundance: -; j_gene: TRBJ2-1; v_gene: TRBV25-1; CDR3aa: CASSEWDGSSYNEQFF; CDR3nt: TGTGCCAGCAGTGAATGGGACGGGAGTTCCTACAATGAGCAGTTCTTC
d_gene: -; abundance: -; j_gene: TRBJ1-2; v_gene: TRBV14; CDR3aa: CASSQDVGGGYTF; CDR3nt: TGTGCCAGCAGCCAAGATGTGGGAGGTGGCTACACCTTC
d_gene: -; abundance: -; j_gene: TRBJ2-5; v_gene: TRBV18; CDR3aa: CASSPQYQETQYF; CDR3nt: TGTGCCAGCTCACCCCAGTACCAAGAGACCCAGTACTTC
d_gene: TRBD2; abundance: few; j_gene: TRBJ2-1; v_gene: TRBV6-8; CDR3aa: CASSGTSGGDEQFF; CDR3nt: TGTGCCAGCAGTGGGACTAGCGGGGGGGATGAGCAGTTCTTC
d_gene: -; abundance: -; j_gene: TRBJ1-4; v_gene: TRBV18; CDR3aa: CASSPEGREVLRNEKLFF; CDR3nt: TGTGCCAGCTCACCCGAGGGACGAGAGGTTCTCAGGAATGAAAAACTGTTTTTT
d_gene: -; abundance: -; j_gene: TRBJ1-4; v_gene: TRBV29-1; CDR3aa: CSVVERGNEKLFF; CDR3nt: TGCAGCGTGGTGGAGAGGGGAAATGAAAAACTGTTTTTT
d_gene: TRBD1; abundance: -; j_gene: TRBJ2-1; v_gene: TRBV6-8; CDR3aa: CASSYDRGPYNEQFF; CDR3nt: TGTGCCAGCAGTTACGACAGGGGCCCCTACAATGAGCAGTTCTTC
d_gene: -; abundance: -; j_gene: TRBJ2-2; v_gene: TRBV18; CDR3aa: CASSPAREAAGELFF; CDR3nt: TGTGCCAGCTCACCAGCCAGGGAGGCTGCCGGGGAGCTGTTTTTT
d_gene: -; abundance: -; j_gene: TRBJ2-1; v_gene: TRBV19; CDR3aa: CASGVRVAYNEQFF; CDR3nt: TGTGCCAGTGGGGTGCGGGTCGCCTACAATGAGCAGTTCTTC
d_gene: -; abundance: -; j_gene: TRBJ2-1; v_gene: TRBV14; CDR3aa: CASSSWDWLSGEQFF; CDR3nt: TGTGCCAGCAGCTCCTGGGACTGGCTATCGGGTGAGCAGTTCTTC
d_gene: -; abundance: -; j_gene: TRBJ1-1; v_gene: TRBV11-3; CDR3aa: CASSLSPGNTEAFF; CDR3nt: TGTGCCAGCAGCTTAAGTCCCGGGAACACTGAAGCTTTCTTT
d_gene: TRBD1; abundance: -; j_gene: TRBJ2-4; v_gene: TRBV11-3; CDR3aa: CASSAGDSKNIQYF; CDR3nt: TGTGCCAGCTCTGCCGGGGACAGCAAAAACATTCAGTACTTC
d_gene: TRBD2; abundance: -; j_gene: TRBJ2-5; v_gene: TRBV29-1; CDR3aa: CSVVLAGAKETQYF; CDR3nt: TGCAGCGTTGTACTAGCGGGAGCCAAAGAGACCCAGTACTTC
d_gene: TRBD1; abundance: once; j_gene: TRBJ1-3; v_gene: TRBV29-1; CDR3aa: CSVEQGGGNTIYF; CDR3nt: TGCAGCGTTGAACAGGGGGGCGGAAACACCATATATTTT
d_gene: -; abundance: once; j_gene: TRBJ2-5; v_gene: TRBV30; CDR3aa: CAWSGPGKETQYF; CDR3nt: TGTGCCTGGAGTGGGCCGGGGAAAGAGACCCAGTACTTC
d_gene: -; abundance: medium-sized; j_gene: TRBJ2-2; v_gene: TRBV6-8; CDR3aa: CASSDQGDTGELFF; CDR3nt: TGTGCCAGCAGTGATCAGGGCGACACCGGGGAGCTGTTTTTT
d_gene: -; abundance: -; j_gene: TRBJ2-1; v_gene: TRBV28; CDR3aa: CASSLYDRDNEQFF; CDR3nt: TGTGCCAGCAGTTTATATGACAGAGACAATGAGCAGTTCTTC
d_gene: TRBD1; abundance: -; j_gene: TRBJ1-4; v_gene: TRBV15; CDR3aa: CATSRDFGQGGEKLFF; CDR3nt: TGTGCCACCAGCAGAGATTTTGGTCAGGGGGGTGAAAAACTGTTTTTT
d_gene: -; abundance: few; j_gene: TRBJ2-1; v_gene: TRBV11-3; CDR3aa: CASPAPTGYNEQFF; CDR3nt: TGTGCCAGCCCGGCACCAACGGGATACAATGAGCAGTTCTTC